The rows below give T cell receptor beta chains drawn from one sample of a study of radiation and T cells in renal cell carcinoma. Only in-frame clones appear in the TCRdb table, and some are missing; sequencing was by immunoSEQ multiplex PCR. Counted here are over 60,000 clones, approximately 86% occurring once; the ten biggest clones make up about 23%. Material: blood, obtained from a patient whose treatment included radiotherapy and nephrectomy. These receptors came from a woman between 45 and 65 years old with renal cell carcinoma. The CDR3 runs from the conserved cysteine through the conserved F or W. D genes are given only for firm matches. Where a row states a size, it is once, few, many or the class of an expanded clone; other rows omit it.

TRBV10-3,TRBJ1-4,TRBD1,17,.,TGTGCCATCATTGACAGGGGGCGATCGCCCATCGATGAAAAACTGTTTTTT,CAIIDRGRSPIDEKLFF
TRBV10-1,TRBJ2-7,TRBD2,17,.,TGCGCCAGCAGTGCGGGGCCCGGACTAGCGGGAGAATACGAGCAGTACTTC,CASSAGPGLAGEYEQYF
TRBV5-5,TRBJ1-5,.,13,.,TGTGCCAGCAGCTTGGGGGGCAGTCAGCCCCAGCATTTT,CASSLGGSQPQHF
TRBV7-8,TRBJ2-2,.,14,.,TGTGCCAGCAGCTTGGGGGTGAGCACCGGGGAGCTGTTTTTT,CASSLGVSTGELFF
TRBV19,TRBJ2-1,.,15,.,TGTGCCAGTAGTATTGGGGGGACCGATTTCAATGAGCAGTTCTTC,CASSIGGTDFNEQFF
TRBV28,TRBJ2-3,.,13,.,TGTGCCAGCAGCTCTCCTGGAGCAGATACGCAGTATTTT,CASSSPGADTQYF
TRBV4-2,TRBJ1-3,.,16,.,TGTGCCAGCAGCCCAGCAGCGCTCAACTCTGGAAACACCATATATTTT,CASSPAALNSGNTIYF
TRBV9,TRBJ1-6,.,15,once,TGTGCCAGCAGCGTAGGGGGTAGGGACAATTCACCCCTCCACTTT,CASSVGGRDNSPLHF
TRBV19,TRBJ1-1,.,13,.,TGTGCCAGTAGTTCACAGGGGAACACTGAAGCTTTCTTT,CASSSQGNTEAFF
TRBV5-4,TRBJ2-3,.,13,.,TGTGCCAGCGGGGCCTTCGGGACAGATACGCAGTATTTT,CASGAFGTDTQYF
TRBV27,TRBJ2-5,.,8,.,TGTGCCAGCAGGGAGCAGTACTTC,CASREQYF
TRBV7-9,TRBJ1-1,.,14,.,TGTGCCAGCACCACGACAGGTGGGAACACTGAAGCTTTCTTT,CASTTTGGNTEAFF
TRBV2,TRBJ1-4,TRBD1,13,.,TGTGCCAGCACTGGGGACAGGGAAGAAAAACTGTTTTTT,CASTGDREEKLFF
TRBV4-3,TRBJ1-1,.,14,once,TGCGCCAGCAGCCAAGAGGGACAAGACACTGAAGCTTTCTTT,CASSQEGQDTEAFF
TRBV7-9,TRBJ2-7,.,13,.,TGTGCCAGCAGCCCAGGCAGGGCCCACGAGCAGTACTTC,CASSPGRAHEQYF
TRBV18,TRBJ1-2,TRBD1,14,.,TGTGCCAGCTCACTAGCGGACAGGGGCGGTGGCTACACCTTC,CASSLADRGGGYTF